Following are 11 T cell receptor beta chains from one sample sequenced in a study of cytomegalovirus exposure and HLA in healthy donors. PCR involved 60 Vbeta and 13 Jbeta primers. TCRdb's copy holds only in-frame clones and misses some; the assay was immunoSEQ multiplex PCR. The sample lists 150,000 to 200,000 clones; 80% to 90% were seen once. Source material: PBMCs. The receptors shown here come from a young man in good health and CMV-seropositive.

The rearrangement joins TRBV25-1 to TRBJ1-1; the match to TRBD1 covers 8 bases. J gave up 1 base and V 3 bases, and 7 bases lay outside the gene matches. This CDR3 contains 16 residues. Germline values: CDR1 MGHDK, CDR2 SYGVNS. CDR3 nucleotide sequence: TGTGCCAGCAGTGACCCGACAGGGGAAAGGAACACTGAAGCTTTCTTT. Translating it yields CASSDPTGERNTEAFF.

V is TRBV2 and J is TRBJ2-5; 14 nucleotides match TRBD2. The CDR3 has 14 amino acids. V gave up 7 bases and J gave up 3 bases; unmatched junction bases: 1. Germline V lookup: CDR1 SNHLY, CDR2 FYNNEI. The CDR3: CASMGLAGEETQYF. Here the CDR3 DNA reads TGTGCCAGCATGGGACTAGCGGGGGAAGAGACCCAGTACTTC.

The chain employs TRBV5-6 and TRBJ1-3; TRBD1 is a possible D gene (6 bases). Trimming stripped 7 bases from V and 4 bases from J, with 9 bases between. Germline CDR1 reads SGHDT; CDR2 reads YYEEEE. The CDR3 covers 12 residues. This CDR3 is CASGRGGNTIYF. In DNA, the CDR3 is TGTGCCAGCGGCAGGGGAGGAAACACCATATATTTT. The entire variable domain, with the rest obtained from reference TRBV5-6 and TRBJ1-3, is as follows: DAGVTQSPTHLIKTRGQQVTLRCSPKSGHDTVSWYQQALGQGPQFIFQYYEEEERQRGNFPDRFSGHQFPNYSSELNVNALLLGDSALYLCASGRGGNTIYFGEGSWLTVV.

As for this clone: Compared with germline, one end of the junction differs, possibly owing to a read error. The genes are TRBV7-9 and TRBJ2-3; 9 nucleotides line up with TRBD2. From germline, CDR1 is SEHNR and CDR2 FQNEAQ (reference sequence). The CDR3 totals 17 residues. CDR3: CSSSLSGGPTSTDTQYF. In nucleotides, the CDR3 is TGTTCCAGCAGCCTTAGCGGGGGCCCTACTAGCACAGATACGCAGTATTTT.

This clone was seen just once. The V gene is TRBV27, the J gene TRBJ2-2, with TRBD1 as a possible D gene (5 bases). The germline gives CDR1 MNHEY, CDR2 SMNVEV (reference sequence). Trimming stripped 10 bases from V and 0 bases from J, with 15 bases between. The CDR3 runs 15 residues. This CDR3 is CATSSGASNTGELFF. The CDR3 DNA is TGTGCCACATCTAGTGGGGCGTCGAACACCGGGGAGCTGTTTTTT.

The gene calls are TRBV11-2 and TRBJ2-7; TRBD2 might be the D (5 bases). The V end was cut by 1 base, the J end by 7 bases, with 14 bases between. Germline CDR1 is SGHAT and CDR2 is FQNNGV. This CDR3 has 14 amino acids. DNA for the CDR3: TGTGCCAGCAGCTTAGGGCGTCCCCAGCGGGAGCAGTACTTC. Its translation is CASSLGRPQREQYF.

V gene TRBV15 combines with J gene TRBJ2-7; 11 nucleotides agree with TRBD1. This CDR3 has 16 amino acids. Germline V gene data show CDR1 as LNHNV and CDR2 as YYDKDF (reference sequence). The V segment lost 0 bases and the J segment 5 bases; nucleotides outside the gene matches: 6. The DNA for the CDR3 is TGTGCCACCAGCAGAGATCCCCGGACAGGGGGCCACGAGCAGTACTTC. Translating it yields CATSRDPRTGGHEQYF.

The V call is TRBV11-2, the J call TRBJ1-2, with 12 bases aligning to TRBD1. The J segment lost 2 bases and the V segment lost 5 bases, leaving 3 bases of the junction unmatched. Germline V gene lookup returns CDR1 SGHAT and CDR2 FQNNGV. CDR3 length equals 15 residues. The DNA of the CDR3 is TGTGCCAGCAGCCCAGGGACAGGGGGCAACTATGGCTACACCTTC. It yields the protein CASSPGTGGNYGYTF.

This chain connects TRBV29-1 to TRBJ2-5; tentative D call: TRBD1 (7 bases). V was pared by 3 bases and J by 2 bases, with 10 bases between. The CDR3 extends over 13 amino acids. Germline lookup yields CDR1 SQVTM and CDR2 ANQGSEA. The DNA of the CDR3 is TGCAGCGTTGACGGGGGACAGCAAGAGACCCAGTACTTC. Residues: CSVDGGQQETQYF.

The chain combines TRBV21-1 with TRBJ1-1; the listed D gene, TRBD1, was not tested against the DNA. TRBV21-1 represents a pseudogene. The CDR3 extends over 11 amino acids. Here the CDR3 DNA reads TGTGCCAGCAGCAGACATACTGAAGCTTTCTTT. Its protein is CASSRHTEAFF.

This chain joins TRBV12-2 and TRBJ1-2; whether TRBD1, the table's D call, matches the DNA was not checked. TRBV12-2 is recorded as a pseudogene. The CDR3 has 14 residues. As DNA, the CDR3 is TGTGCAAGTCGCTTAGAGAGAATGTTACAGCTTTTCGCCTTC. Its translation: CASRLERMLQLFAF.